Reported below is one TCR beta chain. Use of 60 Vbeta and 13 Jbeta primers characterized the PCR. The method was immunoSEQ multiplex PCR; TCRdb's version includes in-frame clones alone and lacks a portion of them. The sample consists of approximately 160,000 clones, 78% of them appearing once. Germline values: CDR1 LNHNV, CDR2 YYDKDF (reference sequence). Losses at the gene ends were 5 bases for V and 3 bases for J; bases not matched to a gene: 5. The CDR3 is made up of 14 amino acids. This sample was included in a study of cytomegalovirus exposure and HLA in healthy donors. V and J are TRBV15 and TRBJ2-5; 8 nucleotides line up with TRBD1. Sequencing input: PBMCs. The TCR was taken from a woman aged 50 to 60 in good health and CMV-seropositive. CDR3 bases: TGTGCCACCAGCGTCGGGACAGGCGAAGAGACCCAGTACTTC. Translating it yields CATSVGTGEETQYF.